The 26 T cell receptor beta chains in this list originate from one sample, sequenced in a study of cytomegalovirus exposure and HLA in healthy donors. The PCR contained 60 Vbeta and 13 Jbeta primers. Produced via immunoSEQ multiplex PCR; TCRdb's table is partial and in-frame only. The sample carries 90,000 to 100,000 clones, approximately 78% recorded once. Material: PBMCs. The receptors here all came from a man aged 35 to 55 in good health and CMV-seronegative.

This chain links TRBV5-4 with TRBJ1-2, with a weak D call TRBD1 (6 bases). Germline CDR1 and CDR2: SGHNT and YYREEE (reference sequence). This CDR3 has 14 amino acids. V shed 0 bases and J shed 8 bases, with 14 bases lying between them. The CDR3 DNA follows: TGTGCCAGCAGCTTGGTACTGGACAGCCGGGGCTACACCTTC. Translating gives CASSLVLDSRGYTF.

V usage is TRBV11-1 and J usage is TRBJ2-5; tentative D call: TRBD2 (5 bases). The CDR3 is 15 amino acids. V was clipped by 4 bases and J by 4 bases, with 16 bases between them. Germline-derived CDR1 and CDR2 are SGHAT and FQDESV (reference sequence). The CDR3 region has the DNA TGTGCCAGCAGCTCTTACGAGGGAGTGGTAGAGACCCAGTACTTC. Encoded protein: CASSSYEGVVETQYF.

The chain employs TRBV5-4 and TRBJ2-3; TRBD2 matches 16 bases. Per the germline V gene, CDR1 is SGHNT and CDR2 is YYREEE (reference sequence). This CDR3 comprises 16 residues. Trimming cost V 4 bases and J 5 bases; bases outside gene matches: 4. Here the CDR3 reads CASSLGTSGGVDTQYF. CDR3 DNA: TGTGCCAGCAGCCTAGGGACTAGCGGGGGGGTAGATACGCAGTATTTT.

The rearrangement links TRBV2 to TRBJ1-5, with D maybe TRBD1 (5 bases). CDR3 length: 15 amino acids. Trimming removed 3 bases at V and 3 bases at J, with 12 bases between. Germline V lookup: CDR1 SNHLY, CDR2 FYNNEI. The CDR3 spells CASSEGQLYNQPQHF. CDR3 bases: TGTGCCAGCAGTGAGGGGCAGCTTTACAATCAGCCCCAGCATTTT.

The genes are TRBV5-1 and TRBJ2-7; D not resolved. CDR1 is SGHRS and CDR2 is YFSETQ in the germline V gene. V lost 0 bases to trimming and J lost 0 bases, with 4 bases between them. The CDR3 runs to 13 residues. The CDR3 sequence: CASSLASSYEQYF. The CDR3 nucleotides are TGCGCCAGCAGCTTGGCTAGCTCCTACGAGCAGTACTTC. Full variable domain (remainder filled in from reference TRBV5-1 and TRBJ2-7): KAGVTQTPRYLIKTRGQQVTLSCSPISGHRSVSWYQQTPGQGLQFLFEYFSETQRNKGNFPGRFSGRQFSNSRSEMNVSTLELGDSALYLCASSLASSYEQYFGPGTRLTVT.

The CDR3 DNA reads TGTGCCAGCAGCTTACCTGGCAGGGGACGGAACACTGAAGCTTTCTTT. This sequence encodes CASSLPGRGRNTEAFF. The chain combines TRBV11-2 with TRBJ1-1; D might be TRBD1 (6 bases). CDR1 and CDR2 (germline): SGHAT, FQNNGV. Trimming shortened V by 2 bases and J by 1 base, and 14 bases separated the two germline ends. The CDR3 contains 16 residues.

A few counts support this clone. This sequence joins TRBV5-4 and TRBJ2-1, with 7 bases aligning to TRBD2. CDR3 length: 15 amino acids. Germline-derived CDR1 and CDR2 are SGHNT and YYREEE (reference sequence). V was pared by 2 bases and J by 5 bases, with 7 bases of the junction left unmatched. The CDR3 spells CASSFPLGRNNEQFF. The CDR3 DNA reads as TGTGCCAGCAGCTTTCCACTCGGGAGGAACAATGAGCAGTTCTTC.

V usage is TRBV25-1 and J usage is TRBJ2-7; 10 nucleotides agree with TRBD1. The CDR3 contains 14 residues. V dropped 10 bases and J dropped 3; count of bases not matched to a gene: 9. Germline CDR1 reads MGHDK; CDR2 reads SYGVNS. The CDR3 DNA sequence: TGTGCCAACCTCGGGACAGGGGAAATCTACGAGCAGTACTTC. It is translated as CANLGTGEIYEQYF.

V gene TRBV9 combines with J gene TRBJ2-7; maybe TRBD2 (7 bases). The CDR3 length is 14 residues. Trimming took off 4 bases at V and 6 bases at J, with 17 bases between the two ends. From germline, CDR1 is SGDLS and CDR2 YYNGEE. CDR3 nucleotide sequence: TGTGCCAGCAGCCCCCGTGGGGGGGCGGGCGAGCAGTACTTC. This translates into CASSPRGGAGEQYF.

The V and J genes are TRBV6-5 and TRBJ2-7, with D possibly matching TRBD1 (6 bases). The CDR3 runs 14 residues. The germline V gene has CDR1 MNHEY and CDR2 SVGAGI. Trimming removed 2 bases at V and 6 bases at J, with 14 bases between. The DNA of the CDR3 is TGTGCCAGCAGTTACATGGGCAGGGGCACCGAGCAGTACTTC. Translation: CASSYMGRGTEQYF.

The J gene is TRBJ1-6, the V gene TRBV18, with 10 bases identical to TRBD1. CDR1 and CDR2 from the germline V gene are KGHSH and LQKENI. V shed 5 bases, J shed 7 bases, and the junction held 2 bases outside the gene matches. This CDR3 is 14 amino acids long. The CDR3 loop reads CASSGGQGNSPLHF. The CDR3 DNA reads TGTGCCAGCTCAGGGGGACAGGGGAATTCACCCCTCCACTTT.

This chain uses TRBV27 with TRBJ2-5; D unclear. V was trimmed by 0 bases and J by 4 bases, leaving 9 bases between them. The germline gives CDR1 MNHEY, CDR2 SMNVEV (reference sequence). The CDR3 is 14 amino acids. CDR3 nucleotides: TGTGCCAGCAGTTTATCGTGGCGCGGAGAGACCCAGTACTTC. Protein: CASSLSWRGETQYF.

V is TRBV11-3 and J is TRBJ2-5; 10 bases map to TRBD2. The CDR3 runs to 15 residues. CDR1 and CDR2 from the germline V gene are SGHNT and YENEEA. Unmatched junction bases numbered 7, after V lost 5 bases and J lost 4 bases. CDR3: CASSDRSGGAETQYF. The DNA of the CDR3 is TGTGCCAGCAGCGACCGGAGCGGGGGGGCAGAGACCCAGTACTTC. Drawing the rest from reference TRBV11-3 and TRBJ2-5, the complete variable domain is EAGVVQSPRYKIIEKKQPVAFWCNPISGHNTLYWYLQNLGQGPELLIRYENEEAVDDSQLPKDRFSAERLKGVDSTLKIQPAELGDSAVYLCASSDRSGGAETQYFGPGTRLLVL.

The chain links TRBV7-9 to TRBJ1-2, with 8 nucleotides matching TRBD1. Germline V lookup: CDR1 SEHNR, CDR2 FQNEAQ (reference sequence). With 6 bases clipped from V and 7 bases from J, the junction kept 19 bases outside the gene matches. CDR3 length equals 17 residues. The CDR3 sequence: CASRRQGKTIEAGGYTF. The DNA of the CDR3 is TGTGCCAGCAGACGACAGGGGAAAACTATCGAGGCTGGTGGCTACACCTTC. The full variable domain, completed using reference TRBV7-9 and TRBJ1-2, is DTGVSQNPRHKITKRGQNVTFRCDPISEHNRLYWYRQTLGQGPEFLTYFQNEAQLEKSRLLSDRFSAERPKGSFSTLEIQRTEQGDSAMYLCASRRQGKTIEAGGYTFGSGTRLTVV.

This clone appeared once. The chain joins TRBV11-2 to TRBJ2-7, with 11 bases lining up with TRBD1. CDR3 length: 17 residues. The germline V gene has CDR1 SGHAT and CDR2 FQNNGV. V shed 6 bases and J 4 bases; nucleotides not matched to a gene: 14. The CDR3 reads CASSPELGTGGFYEQYF. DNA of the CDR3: TGTGCCAGCAGTCCCGAACTCGGGACAGGGGGGTTTTACGAGCAGTACTTC.

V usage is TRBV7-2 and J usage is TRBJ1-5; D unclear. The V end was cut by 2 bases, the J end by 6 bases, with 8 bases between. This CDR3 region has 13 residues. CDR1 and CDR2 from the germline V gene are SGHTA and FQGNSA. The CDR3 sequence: CASSLTLLQPQHF. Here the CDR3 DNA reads TGTGCCAGCAGCTTAACTCTCCTTCAGCCCCAGCATTTT.

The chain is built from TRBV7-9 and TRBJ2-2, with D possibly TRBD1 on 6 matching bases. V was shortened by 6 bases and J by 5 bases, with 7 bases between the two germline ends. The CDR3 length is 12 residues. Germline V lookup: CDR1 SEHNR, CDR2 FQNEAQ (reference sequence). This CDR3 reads CASRQGTGELFF. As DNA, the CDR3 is TGTGCCAGCAGACAGGGAACCGGGGAGCTGTTTTTT.

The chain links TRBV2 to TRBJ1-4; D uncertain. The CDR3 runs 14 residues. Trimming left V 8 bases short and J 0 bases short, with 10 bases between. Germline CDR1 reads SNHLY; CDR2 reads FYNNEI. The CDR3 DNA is TGTGCCAGCTCTCGGGGAACAACTAATGAAAAACTGTTTTTT. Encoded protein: CASSRGTTNEKLFF.

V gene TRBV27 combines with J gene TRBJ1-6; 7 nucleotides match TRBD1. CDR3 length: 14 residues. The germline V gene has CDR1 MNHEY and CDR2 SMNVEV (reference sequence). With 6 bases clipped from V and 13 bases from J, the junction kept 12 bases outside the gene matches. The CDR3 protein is CASSLRQGRDPLHF. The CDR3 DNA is TGTGCCAGCAGCCTAAGACAGGGCCGGGATCCCCTCCACTTT.

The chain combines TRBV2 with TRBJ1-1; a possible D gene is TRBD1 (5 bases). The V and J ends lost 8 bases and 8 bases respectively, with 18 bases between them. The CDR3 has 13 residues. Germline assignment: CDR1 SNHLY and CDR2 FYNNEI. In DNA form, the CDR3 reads TGTGCCAGCCTTCCTCTAGTACAGGCAGAAGCTTTCTTT. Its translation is CASLPLVQAEAFF.

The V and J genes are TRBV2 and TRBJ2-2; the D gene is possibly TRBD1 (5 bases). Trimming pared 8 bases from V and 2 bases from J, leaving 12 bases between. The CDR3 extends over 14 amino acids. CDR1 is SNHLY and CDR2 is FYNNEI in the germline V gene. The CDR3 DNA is TGTGCCAGCGGCCTGACAGACAACACCGGGGAGCTGTTTTTT. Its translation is CASGLTDNTGELFF. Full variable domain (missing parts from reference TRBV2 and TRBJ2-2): EPEVTQTPSHQVTQMGQEVILRCVPISNHLYFYWYRQILGQKVEFLVSFYNNEISEKSEIFDDQFSVERPDGSNFTLKIRSTKLEDSAMYFCASGLTDNTGELFFGEGSRLTVL.

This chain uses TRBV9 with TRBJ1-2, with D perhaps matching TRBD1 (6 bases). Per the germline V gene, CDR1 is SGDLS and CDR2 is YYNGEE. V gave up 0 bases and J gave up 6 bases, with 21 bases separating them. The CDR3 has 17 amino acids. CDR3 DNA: TGTGCCAGCAGCGTAGGTCTCCCCCAGGGGAACCTTGATGGCTACACCTTC. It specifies CASSVGLPQGNLDGYTF.

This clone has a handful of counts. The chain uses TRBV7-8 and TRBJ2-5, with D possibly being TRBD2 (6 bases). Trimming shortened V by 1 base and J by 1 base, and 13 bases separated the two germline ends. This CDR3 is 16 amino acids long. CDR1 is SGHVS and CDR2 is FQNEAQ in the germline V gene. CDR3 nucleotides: TGTGCCAGCAGCTTAGTCGGGGGTAGGCTCCAAGAGACCCAGTACTTC. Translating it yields CASSLVGGRLQETQYF. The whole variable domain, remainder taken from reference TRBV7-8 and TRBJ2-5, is GAGVSQSPRYKVAKRGQDVALRCDPISGHVSLFWYQQALGQGPEFLTYFQNEAQLDKSGLPSDRFFAERPEGSVSTLKIQRTQQEDSAVYLCASSLVGGRLQETQYFGPGTRLLVL.

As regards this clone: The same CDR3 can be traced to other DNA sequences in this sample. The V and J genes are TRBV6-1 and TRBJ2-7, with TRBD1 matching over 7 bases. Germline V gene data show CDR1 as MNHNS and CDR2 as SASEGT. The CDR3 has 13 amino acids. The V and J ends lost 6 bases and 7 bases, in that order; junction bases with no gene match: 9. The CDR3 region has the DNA TGTGCCAGCAGAGACGGGACAGAGCGGGAGCAGTACTTC. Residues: CASRDGTEREQYF.

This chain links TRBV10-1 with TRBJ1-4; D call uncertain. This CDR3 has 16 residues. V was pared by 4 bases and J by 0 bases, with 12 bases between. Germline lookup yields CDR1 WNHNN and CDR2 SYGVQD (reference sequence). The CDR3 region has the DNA TGCGCCAGCAGTGTAGGAGGGAATGCAACTAATGAAAAACTGTTTTTT. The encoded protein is CASSVGGNATNEKLFF.

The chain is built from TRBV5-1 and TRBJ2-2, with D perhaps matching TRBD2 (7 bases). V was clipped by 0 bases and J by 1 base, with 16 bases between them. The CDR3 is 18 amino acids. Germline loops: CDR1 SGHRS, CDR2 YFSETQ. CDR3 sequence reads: CASSLAMAGAKNTGELFF. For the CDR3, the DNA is TGCGCCAGCAGCTTGGCCATGGCGGGGGCGAAGAACACCGGGGAGCTGTTTTTT. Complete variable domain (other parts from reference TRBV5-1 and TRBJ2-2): KAGVTQTPRYLIKTRGQQVTLSCSPISGHRSVSWYQQTPGQGLQFLFEYFSETQRNKGNFPGRFSGRQFSNSRSEMNVSTLELGDSALYLCASSLAMAGAKNTGELFFGEGSRLTVL.